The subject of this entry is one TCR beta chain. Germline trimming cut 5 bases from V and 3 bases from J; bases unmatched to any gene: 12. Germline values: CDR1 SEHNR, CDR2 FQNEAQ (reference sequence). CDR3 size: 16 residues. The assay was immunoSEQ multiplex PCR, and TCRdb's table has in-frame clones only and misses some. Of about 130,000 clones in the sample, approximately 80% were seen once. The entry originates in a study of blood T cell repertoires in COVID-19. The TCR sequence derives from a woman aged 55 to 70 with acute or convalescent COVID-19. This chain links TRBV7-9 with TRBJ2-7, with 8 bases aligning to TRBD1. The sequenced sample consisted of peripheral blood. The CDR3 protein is CASSPSGQGAVYEQYF. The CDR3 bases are TGTGCCAGCAGCCCCTCCGGACAGGGCGCGGTCTACGAGCAGTACTTC.